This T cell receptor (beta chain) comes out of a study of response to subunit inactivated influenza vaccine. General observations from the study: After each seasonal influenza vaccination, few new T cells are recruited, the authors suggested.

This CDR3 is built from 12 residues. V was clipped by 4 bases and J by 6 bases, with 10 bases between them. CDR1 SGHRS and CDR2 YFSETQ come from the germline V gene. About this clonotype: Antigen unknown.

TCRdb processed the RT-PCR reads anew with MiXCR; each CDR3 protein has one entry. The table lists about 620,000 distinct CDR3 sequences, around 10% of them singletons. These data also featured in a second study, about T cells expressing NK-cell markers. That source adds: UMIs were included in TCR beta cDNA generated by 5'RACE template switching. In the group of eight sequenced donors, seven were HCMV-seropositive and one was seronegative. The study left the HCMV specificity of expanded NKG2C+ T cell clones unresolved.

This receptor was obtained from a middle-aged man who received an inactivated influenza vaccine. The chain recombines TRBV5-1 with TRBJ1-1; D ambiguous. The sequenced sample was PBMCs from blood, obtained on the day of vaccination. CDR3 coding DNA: TGCGCCAGCAGCGTAAACGGGGCTGAAGCTTTCTTT. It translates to CASSVNGAEAFF.